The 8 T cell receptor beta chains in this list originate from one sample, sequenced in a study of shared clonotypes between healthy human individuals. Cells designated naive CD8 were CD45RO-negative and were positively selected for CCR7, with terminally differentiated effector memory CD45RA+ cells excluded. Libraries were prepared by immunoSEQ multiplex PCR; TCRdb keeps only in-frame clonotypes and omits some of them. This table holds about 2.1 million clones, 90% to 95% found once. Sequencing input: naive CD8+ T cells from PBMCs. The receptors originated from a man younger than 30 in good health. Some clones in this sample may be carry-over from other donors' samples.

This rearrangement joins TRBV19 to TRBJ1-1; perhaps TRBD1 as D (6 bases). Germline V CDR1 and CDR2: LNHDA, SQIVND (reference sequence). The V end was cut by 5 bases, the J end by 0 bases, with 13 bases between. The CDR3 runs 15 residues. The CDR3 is CASSQRGVLNTEAFF. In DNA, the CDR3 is TGTGCCAGTAGTCAAAGGGGGGTCTTGAACACTGAAGCTTTCTTT.

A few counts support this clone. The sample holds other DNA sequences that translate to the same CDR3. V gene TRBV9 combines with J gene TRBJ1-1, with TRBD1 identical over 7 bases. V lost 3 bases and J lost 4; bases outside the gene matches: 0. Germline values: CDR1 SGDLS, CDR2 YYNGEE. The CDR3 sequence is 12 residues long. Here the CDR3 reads CASSAGGTEAFF. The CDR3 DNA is TGTGCCAGCAGCGCAGGGGGCACTGAAGCTTTCTTT.

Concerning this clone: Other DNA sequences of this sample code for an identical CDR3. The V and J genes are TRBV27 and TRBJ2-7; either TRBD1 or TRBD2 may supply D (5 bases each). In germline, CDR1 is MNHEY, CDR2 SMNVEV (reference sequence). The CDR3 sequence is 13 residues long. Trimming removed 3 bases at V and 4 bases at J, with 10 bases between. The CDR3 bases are TGTGCCAGCAGTTTGGGACGAACATACGAGCAGTACTTC. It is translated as CASSLGRTYEQYF.

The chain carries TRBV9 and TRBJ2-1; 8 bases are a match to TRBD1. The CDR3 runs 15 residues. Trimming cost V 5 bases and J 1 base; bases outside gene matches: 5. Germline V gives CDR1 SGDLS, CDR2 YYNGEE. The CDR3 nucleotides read TGTGCCAGCAGTGGGAACAGGGGGTCCTACAATGAGCAGTTCTTC. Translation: CASSGNRGSYNEQFF.

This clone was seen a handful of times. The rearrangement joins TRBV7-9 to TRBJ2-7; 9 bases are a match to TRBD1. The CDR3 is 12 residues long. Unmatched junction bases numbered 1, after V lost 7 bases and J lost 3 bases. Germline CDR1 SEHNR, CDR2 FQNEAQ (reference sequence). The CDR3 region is CASMDRGYEQYF. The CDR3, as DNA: TGTGCCAGCATGGACAGGGGCTACGAGCAGTACTTC.

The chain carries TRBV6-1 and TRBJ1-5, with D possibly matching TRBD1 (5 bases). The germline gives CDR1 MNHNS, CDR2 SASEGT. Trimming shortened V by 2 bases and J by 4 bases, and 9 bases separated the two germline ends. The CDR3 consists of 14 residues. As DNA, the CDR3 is TGTGCCAGCAGTGAATTTTCAGGGAATCAGCCCCAGCATTTT. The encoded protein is CASSEFSGNQPQHF.

The CDR3 sequence is CASSLENWGTGELFF. DNA of the CDR3: TGTGCCAGCAGCTTGGAGAACTGGGGCACCGGGGAGCTGTTTTTT. The J gene is TRBJ2-2, the V gene TRBV7-8; no firm D call. CDR1 SGHVS and CDR2 FQNEAQ come from the germline V gene. V lost 3 bases and J 4 bases, leaving 12 bases between the germline ends. The CDR3 covers 15 residues. Full variable domain (remainder filled in from reference TRBV7-8 and TRBJ2-2): GAGVSQSPRYKVAKRGQDVALRCDPISGHVSLFWYQQALGQGPEFLTYFQNEAQLDKSGLPSDRFFAERPEGSVSTLKIQRTQQEDSAVYLCASSLENWGTGELFFGEGSRLTVL.

CDR3 sequence reads: CASSLASGRYNEQFF. DNA for the CDR3: TGTGCCAGCAGCTTGGCTAGCGGGAGGTACAATGAGCAGTTCTTC. The V gene is TRBV5-6, the J gene TRBJ2-1; 11 bases match TRBD2. The J segment lost 4 bases and the V segment lost 0 bases, leaving 0 bases of the junction unmatched. CDR3 length: 15 amino acids. Germline loops: CDR1 SGHDT, CDR2 YYEEEE.